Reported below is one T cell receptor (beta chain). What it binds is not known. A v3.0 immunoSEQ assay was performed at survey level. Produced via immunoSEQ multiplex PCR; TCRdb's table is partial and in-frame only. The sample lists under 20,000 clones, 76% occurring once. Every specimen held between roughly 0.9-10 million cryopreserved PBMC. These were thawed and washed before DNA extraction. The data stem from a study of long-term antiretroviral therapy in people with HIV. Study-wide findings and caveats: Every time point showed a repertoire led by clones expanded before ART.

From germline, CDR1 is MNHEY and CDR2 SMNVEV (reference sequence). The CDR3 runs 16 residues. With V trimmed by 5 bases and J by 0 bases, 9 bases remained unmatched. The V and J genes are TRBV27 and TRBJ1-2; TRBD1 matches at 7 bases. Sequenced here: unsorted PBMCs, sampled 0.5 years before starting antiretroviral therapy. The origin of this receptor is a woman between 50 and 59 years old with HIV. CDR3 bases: TGTGCCAGCAGTCCCCAACCGGGACAGACTAACTATGGCTACACCTTC. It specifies CASSPQPGQTNYGYTF.